A selection of T cell receptor beta chains follows, all from one sample in a study of Ad26.COV2.S vaccination and SARS-CoV-2 variants. Measured with immunoSEQ multiplex PCR; TCRdb has only the in-frame clones, and not every one. The repertoire holds roughly 350,000 clones, with 70% to 90% as singletons. Material: peripheral blood, obtained in a trial of Ad26.COV2.S vaccine versus placebo. These TCRs come from a person between 18 and 65 years old who received the Ad26.COV2.S COVID-19 vaccine or a placebo. Each CDR3 is given with its conserved first and last residue. D genes are given only for firm matches. The size of a clone is reported for some rows only, either as once, few or many, or as a class for expanded clones.

D,size,J,V,DNA,CDR3
TRBD1,-,TRBJ2-5,TRBV5-1,TGCGCCAGCAGCTTGGGGATTCGGACAGGGATTTTGGAGACCCAGTACTTC,CASSLGIRTGILETQYF
-,-,TRBJ2-1,TRBV2,TGTGCCAGCAGTTTATACAATGAGCAGTTCTTC,CASSLYNEQFF
TRBD2,-,TRBJ2-3,TRBV30,TGTGCCTGGAGTACAACTAGCGGGGCCTGGGATACGCAGTATTTT,CAWSTTSGAWDTQYF
-,-,TRBJ2-3,TRBV6-6,TGTGCCAGCAGTTATGGCCTGGGGGGGCCCGGTACGCAGTATTTT,CASSYGLGGPGTQYF
TRBD2,-,TRBJ2-3,TRBV9,TGTGCCAGCAGCGAAAGCGGGAGGGTATACGATACGCAGTATTTT,CASSESGRVYDTQYF
-,-,TRBJ2-7,TRBV9,TGTGCCAGCAGCGCCCGGGACCGGCCTTTCGACGAGCAGTACTTC,CASSARDRPFDEQYF
-,-,TRBJ2-2,TRBV5-1,TGCGCCAGCAGCTTGGCCAACCGGATCCCGAACACCGGGGAGCTGTTTTTT,CASSLANRIPNTGELFF
TRBD1,once,TRBJ1-5,TRBV7-2,TGTGCCAGCAGCCCTAGAGGACAGGGTAATACGCCCCAGCATTTT,CASSPRGQGNTPQHF
-,-,TRBJ2-2,TRBV7-9,TGTGCCAGCAGCTTAAGGCAGGGAAACACCGGGGAGCTGTTTTTT,CASSLRQGNTGELFF
-,few,TRBJ2-7,TRBV7-2,TGTGCCAGCAGCTTATTAGCGAACTACGAGCAGTACTTC,CASSLLANYEQYF
TRBD1,-,TRBJ1-5,TRBV7-2,TGTGCCAGCAGCTTAGGGGGACAGGGGGCACAGCCCCAGCATTTT,CASSLGGQGAQPQHF
-,-,TRBJ2-2,TRBV3-1/TRBV3-2,TGTGCCAGCAGCCAAGCCGGTTTGCAGGGCGACACCGGGGAGCTGTTTTTT,CASSQAGLQGDTGELFF
TRBD1,-,TRBJ1-1,TRBV9,TGTGCCAGCAGCGGGACAGGATCGGACACTGAAGCTTTCTTT,CASSGTGSDTEAFF
-,-,TRBJ2-7,TRBV14,TGTGCTAGCAGCCAAGATTGGTCGGGAGCGCCGTACGAGCAGTACTTC,CASSQDWSGAPYEQYF
-,-,TRBJ1-1,TRBV7-9,TGTGCCAGCAGCTTACAAGCCGAAAGTGGAGCTTTCTTT,CASSLQAESGAFF
-,few,TRBJ1-3,TRBV12-3/TRBV12-4,TGTGCCAGCAATCAGAATGGAAACACCATATATTTT,CASNQNGNTIYF
-,-,TRBJ1-5,TRBV7-2,TGTGCCAGCAGCTTAGGGGGGGCGGGTCAGCCCCAGCATTTT,CASSLGGAGQPQHF
-,-,TRBJ2-2,TRBV3-1/TRBV3-2,TGTGCCAGCAGCCAGCTAGGTTCTGGCACCGGGGAGCTGTTTTTT,CASSQLGSGTGELFF
-,-,TRBJ1-1,TRBV7-2,TGTGCCAGCAGCTCCCGGGACACCTACACTGAAGCTTTCTTT,CASSSRDTYTEAFF
TRBD2,-,TRBJ2-5,TRBV7-9,TGTGCCAGCAGCCCTACTAGCGGAGAGACCCAGTACTTC,CASSPTSGETQYF
-,-,TRBJ2-1,TRBV5-1,TGCGCCAGCAGCTTGAGCCAATCCTACAATGAGCAGTTCTTC,CASSLSQSYNEQFF
TRBD1,-,TRBJ2-1,TRBV5-1,TGCGCCAGCAGCCGGGGGACAGGGGGAACCTACAATGAGCAGTTCTTC,CASSRGTGGTYNEQFF
-,once,TRBJ2-7,TRBV5-1,TGCGCCAGCAGCAGGGGGACCCAATACGAGCAGTACTTC,CASSRGTQYEQYF
TRBD1,-,TRBJ1-2,TRBV27,TGTGCCAGCAGTTTACAGGGACAGGTGTTTAGGAGCTACACCTTC,CASSLQGQVFRSYTF
-,few,TRBJ2-7,TRBV5-6,TGTGCCAGCAGCCCTGTCCCGGGAGCCGTCTACGAGCAGTACTTC,CASSPVPGAVYEQYF
-,-,TRBJ1-4,TRBV7-8,TGTGCCAGCAGCTTAGAGTCGGGGCAGGATGAAAAACTGTTTTTT,CASSLESGQDEKLFF
-,-,TRBJ1-6,TRBV27,TGTGCCAGCAGTTTCCGGAGCTCCTATAATTCACCCCTCCACTTT,CASSFRSSYNSPLHF
TRBD1,-,TRBJ1-2,TRBV4-1,TGCGCCAGCAGCCATCCCGGGACAGGGATTAACTATGGCTACACCTTC,CASSHPGTGINYGYTF
-,-,TRBJ1-2,TRBV18,TGTGCCAGCTCACCAGCGGTGACTAACTATGGCTACACCTTC,CASSPAVTNYGYTF
TRBD1,-,TRBJ1-2,TRBV3-1/TRBV3-2,TGTGCCAGCAGCCCCGGACAGGGCGGAGGCTACACCTTC,CASSPGQGGGYTF
-,-,TRBJ2-3,TRBV24-1,TGTGCCACCAGTGACACAGGCACAGATACGCAGTATTTT,CATSDTGTDTQYF